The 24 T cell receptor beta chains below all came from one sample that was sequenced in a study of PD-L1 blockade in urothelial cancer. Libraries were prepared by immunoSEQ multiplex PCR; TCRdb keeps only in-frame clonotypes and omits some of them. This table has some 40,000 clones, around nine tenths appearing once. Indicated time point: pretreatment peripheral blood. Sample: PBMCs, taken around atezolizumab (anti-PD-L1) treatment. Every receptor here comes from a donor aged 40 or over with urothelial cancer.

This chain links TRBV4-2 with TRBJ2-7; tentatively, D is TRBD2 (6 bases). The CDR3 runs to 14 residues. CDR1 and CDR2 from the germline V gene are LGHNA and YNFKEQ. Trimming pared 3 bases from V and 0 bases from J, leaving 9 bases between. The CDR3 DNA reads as TGTGCCAGCAGCCAGGTGGGGGGCTCCTACGAGCAGTACTTC. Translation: CASSQVGGSYEQYF.

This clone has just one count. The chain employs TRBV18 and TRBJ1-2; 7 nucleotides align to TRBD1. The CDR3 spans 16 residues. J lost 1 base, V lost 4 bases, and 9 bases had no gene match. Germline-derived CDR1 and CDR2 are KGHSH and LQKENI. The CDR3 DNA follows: TGTGCCAGCTCACAACGGACAGGAGCCGGTAACTATGGCTACACCTTC. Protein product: CASSQRTGAGNYGYTF.

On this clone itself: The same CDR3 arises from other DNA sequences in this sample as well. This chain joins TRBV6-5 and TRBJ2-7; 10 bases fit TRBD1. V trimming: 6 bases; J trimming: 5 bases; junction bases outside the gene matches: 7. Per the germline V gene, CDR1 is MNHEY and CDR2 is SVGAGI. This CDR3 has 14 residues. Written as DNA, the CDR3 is TGTGCCAGCAGGGGAGACAGGGGGCCCAACGAGCAGTACTTC. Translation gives CASRGDRGPNEQYF.

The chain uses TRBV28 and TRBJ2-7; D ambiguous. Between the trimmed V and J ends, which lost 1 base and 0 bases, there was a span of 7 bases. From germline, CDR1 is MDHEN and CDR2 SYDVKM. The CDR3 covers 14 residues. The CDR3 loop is CASSLLGTSYEQYF. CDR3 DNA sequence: TGTGCCAGCAGTTTATTGGGCACCTCCTACGAGCAGTACTTC.

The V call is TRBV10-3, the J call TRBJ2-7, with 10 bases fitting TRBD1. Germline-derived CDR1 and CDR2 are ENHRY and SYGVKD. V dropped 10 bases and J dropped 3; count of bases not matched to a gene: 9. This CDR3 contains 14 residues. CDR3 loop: CATTPGTGVYEQYF. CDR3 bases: TGTGCCACTACTCCCGGGACAGGGGTCTACGAGCAGTACTTC.

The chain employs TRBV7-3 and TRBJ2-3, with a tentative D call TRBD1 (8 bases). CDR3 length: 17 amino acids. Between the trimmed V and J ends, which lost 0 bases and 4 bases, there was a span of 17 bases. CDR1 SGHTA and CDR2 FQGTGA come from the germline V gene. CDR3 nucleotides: TGTGCCAGCAGCTTAACCCCGAGGACAGGGAGGGCAGATACGCAGTATTTT. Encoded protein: CASSLTPRTGRADTQYF.

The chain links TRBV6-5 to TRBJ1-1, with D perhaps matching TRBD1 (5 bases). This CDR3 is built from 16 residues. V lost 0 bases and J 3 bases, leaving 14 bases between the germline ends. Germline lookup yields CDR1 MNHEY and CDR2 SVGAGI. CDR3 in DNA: TGTGCCAGCAGTTACTCGGGGGGAGCGCGGTACACTGAAGCTTTCTTT. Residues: CASSYSGGARYTEAFF.

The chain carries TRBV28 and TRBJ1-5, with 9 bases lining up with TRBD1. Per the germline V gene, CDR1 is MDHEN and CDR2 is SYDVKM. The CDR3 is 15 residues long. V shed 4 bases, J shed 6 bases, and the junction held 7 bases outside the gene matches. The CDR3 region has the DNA TGTGCCAGCAGTTCACAGGGGGCGGGGGGTCAGCCCCAGCATTTT. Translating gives CASSSQGAGGQPQHF.

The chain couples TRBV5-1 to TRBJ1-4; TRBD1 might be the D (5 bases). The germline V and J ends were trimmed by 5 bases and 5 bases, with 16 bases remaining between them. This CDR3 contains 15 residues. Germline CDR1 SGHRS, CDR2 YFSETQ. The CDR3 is CASSQTAGRNEKLFF. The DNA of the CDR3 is TGCGCCAGCAGTCAGACGGCGGGGCGCAATGAAAAACTGTTTTTT.

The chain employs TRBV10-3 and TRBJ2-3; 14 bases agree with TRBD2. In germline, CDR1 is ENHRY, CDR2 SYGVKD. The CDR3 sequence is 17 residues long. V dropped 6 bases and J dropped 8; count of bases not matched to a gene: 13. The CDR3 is CAISITPGLAGEGTQYF. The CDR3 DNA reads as TGTGCCATCAGCATCACCCCGGGACTAGCGGGAGAGGGTACGCAGTATTTT.

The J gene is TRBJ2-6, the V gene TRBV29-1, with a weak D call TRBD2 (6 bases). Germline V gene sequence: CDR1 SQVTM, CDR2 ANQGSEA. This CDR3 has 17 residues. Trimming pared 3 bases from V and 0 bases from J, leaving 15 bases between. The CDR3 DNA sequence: TGCAGCGTTGACAATAGCGGACTAAGCTCTGGGGCCAACGTCCTGACTTTC. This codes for CSVDNSGLSSGANVLTF.

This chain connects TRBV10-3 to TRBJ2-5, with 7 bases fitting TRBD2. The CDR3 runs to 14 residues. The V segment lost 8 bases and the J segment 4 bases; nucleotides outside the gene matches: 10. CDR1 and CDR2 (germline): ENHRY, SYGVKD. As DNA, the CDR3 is TGTGCCATCGGGAGCGGGGCGGGTAGAGAGACCCAGTACTTC. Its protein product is CAIGSGAGRETQYF.

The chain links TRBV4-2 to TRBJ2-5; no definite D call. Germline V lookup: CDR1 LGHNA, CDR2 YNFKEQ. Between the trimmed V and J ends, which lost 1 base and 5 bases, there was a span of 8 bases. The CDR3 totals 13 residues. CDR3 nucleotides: TGTGCCAGCAGCCAAGCGACGAGGGAGACCCAGTACTTC. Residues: CASSQATRETQYF.

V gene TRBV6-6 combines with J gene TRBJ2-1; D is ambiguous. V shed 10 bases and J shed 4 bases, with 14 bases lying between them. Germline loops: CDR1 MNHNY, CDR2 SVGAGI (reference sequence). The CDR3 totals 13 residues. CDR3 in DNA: TGTGCCACCCTGTGGCCCGGGTACAATGAGCAGTTCTTC. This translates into CATLWPGYNEQFF.

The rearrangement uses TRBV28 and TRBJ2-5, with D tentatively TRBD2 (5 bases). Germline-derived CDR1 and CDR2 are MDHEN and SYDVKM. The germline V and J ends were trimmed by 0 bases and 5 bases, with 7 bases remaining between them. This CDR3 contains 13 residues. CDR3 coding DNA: TGTGCCAGCAGTTTATGGCAGCGGGAGACCCAGTACTTC. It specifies CASSLWQRETQYF.

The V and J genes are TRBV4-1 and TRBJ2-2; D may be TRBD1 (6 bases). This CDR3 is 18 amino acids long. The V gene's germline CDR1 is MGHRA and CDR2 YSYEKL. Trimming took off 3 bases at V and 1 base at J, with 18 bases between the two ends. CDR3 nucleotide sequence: TGCGCCAGCAGCCAGGGGGCCACCCGTTTGTTGAACACCGGGGAGCTGTTTTTT. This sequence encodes CASSQGATRLLNTGELFF.

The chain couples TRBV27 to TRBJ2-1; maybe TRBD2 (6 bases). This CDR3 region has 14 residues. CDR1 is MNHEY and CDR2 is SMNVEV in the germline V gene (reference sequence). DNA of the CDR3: TGTGGGGTTAGCGGCCGCCCACCCTACAATGAGCAGTTCTTC. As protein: CGVSGRPPYNEQFF.

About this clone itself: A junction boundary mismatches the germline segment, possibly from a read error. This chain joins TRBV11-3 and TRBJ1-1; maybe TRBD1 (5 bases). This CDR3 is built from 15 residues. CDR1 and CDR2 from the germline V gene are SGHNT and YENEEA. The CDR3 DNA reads TGTGCCAGCAGCTTAGACCTTAGACAGAACACTGAGGCTTTCTTT. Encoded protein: CASSLDLRQNTEAFF.

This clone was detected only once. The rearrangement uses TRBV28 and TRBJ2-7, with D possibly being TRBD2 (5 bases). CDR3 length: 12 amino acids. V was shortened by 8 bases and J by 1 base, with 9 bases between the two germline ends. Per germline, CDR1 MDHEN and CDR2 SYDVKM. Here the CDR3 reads CASGSGSYEQYF. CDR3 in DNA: TGTGCCAGCGGGAGTGGGTCCTACGAGCAGTACTTC.

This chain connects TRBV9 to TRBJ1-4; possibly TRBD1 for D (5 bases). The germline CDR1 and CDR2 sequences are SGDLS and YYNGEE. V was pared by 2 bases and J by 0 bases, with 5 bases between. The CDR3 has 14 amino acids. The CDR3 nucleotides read TGTGCCAGCAGCGTGACAGCAACTAATGAAAAACTGTTTTTT. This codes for CASSVTATNEKLFF. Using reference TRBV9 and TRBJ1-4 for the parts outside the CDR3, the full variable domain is DSGVTQTPKHLITATGQRVTLRCSPRSGDLSVYWYQQSLDQGLQFLIQYYNGEERAKGNILERFSAQQFPDLHSELNLSSLELGDSALYFCASSVTATNEKLFFGSGTQLSVL.

As DNA, the CDR3 is TGTGCCAGTAGTATGGGGGCATCGGGGCCCACGAGGGGCAATGAGCAGTTCTTC. It yields the protein CASSMGASGPTRGNEQFF. V gene TRBV19 combines with J gene TRBJ2-1; D possibly corresponds to TRBD1 (6 bases). CDR1 and CDR2 from the germline V gene are LNHDA and SQIVND (reference sequence). The CDR3 extends over 18 amino acids. Deletions cut 3 bases from V and 6 bases from J, with 24 bases between.

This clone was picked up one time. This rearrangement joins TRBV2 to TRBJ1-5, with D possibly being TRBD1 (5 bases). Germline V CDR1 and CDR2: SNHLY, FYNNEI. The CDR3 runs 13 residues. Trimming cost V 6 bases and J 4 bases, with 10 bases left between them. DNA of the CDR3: TGTGCCAGCAGGCGGGGCCTTAATCAGCCCCAGCATTTT. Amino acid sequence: CASRRGLNQPQHF. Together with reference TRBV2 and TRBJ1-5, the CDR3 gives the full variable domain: EPEVTQTPSHQVTQMGQEVILRCVPISNHLYFYWYRQILGQKVEFLVSFYNNEISEKSEIFDDQFSVERPDGSNFTLKIRSTKLEDSAMYFCASRRGLNQPQHFGDGTRLSIL.

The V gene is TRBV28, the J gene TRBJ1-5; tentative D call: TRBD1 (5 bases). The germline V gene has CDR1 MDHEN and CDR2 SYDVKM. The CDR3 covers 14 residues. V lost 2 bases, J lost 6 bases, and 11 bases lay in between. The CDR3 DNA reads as TGTGCCAGCAGTTTAGGGGCCCGGGTTCAGCCCCAGCATTTT. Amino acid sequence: CASSLGARVQPQHF. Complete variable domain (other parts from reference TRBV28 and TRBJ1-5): DVKVTQSSRYLVKRTGEKVFLECVQDMDHENMFWYRQDPGLGLRLIYFSYDVKMKEKGDIPEGYSVSREKKERFSLILESASTNQTSMYLCASSLGARVQPQHFGDGTRLSIL.

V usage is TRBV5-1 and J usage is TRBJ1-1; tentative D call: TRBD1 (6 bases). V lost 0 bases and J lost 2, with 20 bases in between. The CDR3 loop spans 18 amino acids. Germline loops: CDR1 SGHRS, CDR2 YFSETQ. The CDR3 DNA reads TGCGCCAGCAGCTTGGGTCCCAACAGGGTCGCCCAAAACACTGAAGCTTTCTTT. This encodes CASSLGPNRVAQNTEAFF.